Presented here are 5 T cell receptor beta chains from one specimen sequenced in a study of control samples from healthy donors and cancer patients. Sequenced by immunoSEQ multiplex PCR; TCRdb stores in-frame clones only, minus some. This table holds 150,000 to 200,000 clones, about 91% found once. The sequenced sample consisted of blood. The receptors were sampled from a woman younger than 45 in good health.

The chain recombines TRBV2 with TRBJ2-7, with TRBD2 matching over 9 bases. V shed 8 bases, J shed 7 bases, and the junction held 12 bases outside the gene matches. The germline CDR1 and CDR2 sequences are SNHLY and FYNNEI. CDR3 length: 14 residues. As DNA, the CDR3 is TGTGCCAGCGCCTCATCGCGGGGGGGAGAGGAGCAGTACGTC. Protein sequence: CASASSRGGEEQYV.

This chain uses TRBV29-1 with TRBJ1-3, with D uncertain. This CDR3 is 11 amino acids long. Looked up from germline, CDR1 is SQVTM and CDR2 is ANQGSEA. V was clipped by 8 bases and J by 1 base, with 6 bases between them. The CDR3 protein is CSFISGNTIYF. In nucleotides, the CDR3 is TGCAGCTTCATATCTGGAAACACCATATATTTT. The whole variable domain, filled in from reference TRBV29-1 and TRBJ1-3, reads SAVISQKPSRDICQRGTSLTIQCQVDSQVTMMFWYRQQPGQSLTLIATANQGSEATYESGFVIDKFPISRPNLTFSTLTVSNMSPEDSSIYLCSFISGNTIYFGEGSWLTVV.

The rearrangement joins TRBV7-9 to TRBJ2-5; 11 nucleotides line up with TRBD2. Germline V lookup: CDR1 SEHNR, CDR2 FQNEAQ (reference sequence). Trimming cost V 4 bases and J 5 bases; bases outside gene matches: 12. The CDR3 is 17 amino acids. The CDR3 DNA reads as TGTGCCAGCAGCTCACCCCGGCTAGCGGGGGGCCGGGAGACCCAGTACTTC. Translating it yields CASSSPRLAGGRETQYF.

The V and J genes are TRBV27 and TRBJ2-7, with 7 bases matching TRBD1. The germline V gene encodes CDR1 MNHEY and CDR2 SMNVEV (reference sequence). CDR3 size: 15 residues. Trimming took 5 bases from V and 7 from J; bases not matched to a gene: 14. Here the CDR3 reads CASSPYRGPLEEQYF. As DNA, the CDR3 is TGTGCCAGCAGTCCATACAGGGGCCCCCTCGAAGAGCAGTACTTC.

The chain joins TRBV21-1 to TRBJ1-2; TRBD1 is the table's D call, not checked against the DNA. TRBV21-1 constitutes a pseudogene. The CDR3 runs to 16 residues. The CDR3 loop reads CASSKGMVDREYGYTF. CDR3 coding DNA: TGTGCCAGCAGCAAAGGGATGGTGGACAGGGAGTATGGCTACACCTTC.